Listed here is a single T cell receptor beta chain. Every single patient, without exception, relapsed after autologous stem cell transplantation, and brentuximab vedotin exposure varied. This table comes from immunoSEQ multiplex PCR, and its TCRdb copy is limited to in-frame clones, with some not included. The sample has more than 140,000 clones; under 85% are singletons. These data belong to a study of PD-1 blockade in classical Hodgkin lymphoma. CDR3 length: 14 residues. The germline V gene encodes CDR1 SGHNT and CDR2 YYREEE (reference sequence). Trimming shortened V by 1 base and J by 4 bases, and 11 bases separated the two germline ends.

This sample comprised peripheral blood mononuclear cells (PBMCs), obtained before the second cycle of nivolumab. The chain is built from TRBV5-4 and TRBJ1-1; TRBD1 is a possible D gene (6 bases). The receptor comes from a human donor with classical Hodgkin lymphoma. The CDR3 nucleotides read TGTGCCAGCAGCTTGAGGCAGGGGCCCACTGAAGCTTTCTTT. Translated: CASSLRQGPTEAFF.